Detailed here is one T cell receptor beta chain. Its antigen is undetermined. V lost 6 bases and J 7 bases, leaving 9 bases between the germline ends. The CDR3 extends over 11 amino acids. The entry originates in a study of T cells in Graves' hyperthyroidism and ophthalmopathy. As for the study in general: Peripheral blood was acquired at first diagnosis, ahead of any therapy whatsoever. Whole-study findings and limits: In validation, the model predicted ophthalmopathy. These predictions came a median approximately six months before onset.

Diagnoses were established using clinical symptoms, serum thyroxine and TRAb, thyroid ultrasound and orbital computed tomography. Template material for amplifying TCR beta CDR3 regions consisted of RNA transcripts. During a first-round RT-PCR of the TCR CDR3, the HTBI primer set was used. TCRdb used MiXCR to reprocess the multiplex PCR reads, holding one entry per CDR3 protein. Of approximately 480,000 distinct CDR3 sequences in the sample, roughly 20% were seen once. This TCR was recovered from a young man with Graves' hyperthyroidism. Sample: blood. V is TRBV12-3 or TRBV12-4 and J is TRBJ1-2, with D hard to call. CDR3 residues: CASSTPSGYTF. DNA for the CDR3: TGTGCCAGCAGCACCCCGTCTGGCTACACCTTC.